The clone carrying this T cell receptor beta chain was seen ten or more times. The team produced cDNA through 5'RACE using 10-nucleotide random UMIs. Using its own MiXCR run on the 5' RACE reads, TCRdb lists one record per CDR3 protein. Among tens of thousands of distinct CDR3 sequences listed, roughly 13% were seen once. Time point defined: longitudinal time-point 1 (baseline). The data derive from a study of neurological immune-mediated disorders. CDR3 length equals 15 residues. From germline, CDR1 is SGHRS and CDR2 YFSETQ. The ends were cut back, 3 bases at V and 4 bases at J, with 15 bases in the middle.

The chain couples TRBV5-1 to TRBJ2-3, with D perhaps matching TRBD2 (7 bases). This clonotype was sampled from a female donor with HTLV-1-associated myelopathy (HAM/TSP). The sample taken for sequencing was PBMCs. The CDR3 spells CASSYQGGGSDTQYF. Here the CDR3 DNA reads TGCGCCAGCAGCTACCAGGGAGGGGGGTCAGATACGCAGTATTTT. The complete variable domain, with remaining parts taken from reference TRBV5-1 and TRBJ2-3, reads KAGVTQTPRYLIKTRGQQVTLSCSPISGHRSVSWYQQTPGQGLQFLFEYFSETQRNKGNFPGRFSGRQFSNSRSEMNVSTLELGDSALYLCASSYQGGGSDTQYFGPGTRLTVL.